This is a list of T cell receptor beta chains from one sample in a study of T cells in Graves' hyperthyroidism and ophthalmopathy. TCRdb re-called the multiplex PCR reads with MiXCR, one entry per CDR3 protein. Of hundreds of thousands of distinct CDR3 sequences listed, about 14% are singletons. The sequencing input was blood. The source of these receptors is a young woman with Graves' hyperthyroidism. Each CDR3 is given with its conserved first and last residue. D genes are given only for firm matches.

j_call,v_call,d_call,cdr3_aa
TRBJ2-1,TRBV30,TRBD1,CAWIKLQGTSYNEQFF
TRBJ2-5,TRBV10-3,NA,CAIGAGADMQETQYF
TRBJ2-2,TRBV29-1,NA,CSAGQNTGELFF
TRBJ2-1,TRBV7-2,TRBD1,CASSPTDRGVNEQFF
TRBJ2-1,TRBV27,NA,CASSRDDGNYNEQFF
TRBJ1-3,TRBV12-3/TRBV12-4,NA,CASSLAFGGNTIYF
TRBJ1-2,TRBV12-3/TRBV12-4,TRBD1,CASSLTGTVPNYGYTF
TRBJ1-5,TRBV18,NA,CASSLTDRASNQPQHF
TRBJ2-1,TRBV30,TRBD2,CAWRPGGLGFYNEQFF
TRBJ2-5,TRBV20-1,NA,CSARDETQYF
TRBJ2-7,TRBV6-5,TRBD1,CASSYSTGDEQYF
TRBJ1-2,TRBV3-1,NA,CASSQDSRGGYNYGYTF
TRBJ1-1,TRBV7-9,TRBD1,CASSPRTGGASDTEAFF
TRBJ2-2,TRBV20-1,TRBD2,CSAAGLAGYTGELFF
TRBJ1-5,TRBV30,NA,CAWSPTGGGNQPQQF
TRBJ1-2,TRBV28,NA,CASSAPQGQLYGYTF
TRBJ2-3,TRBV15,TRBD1,CATRNELGQGASDTQYF
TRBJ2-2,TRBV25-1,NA,CASSEYGGELFF
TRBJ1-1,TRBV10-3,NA,CAISDGRAVTEAFF
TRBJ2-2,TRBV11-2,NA,CASSVKNTGELFF
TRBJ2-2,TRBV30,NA,CAWSPGTGELFF
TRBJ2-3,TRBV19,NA,CASSGSSTDTRYF
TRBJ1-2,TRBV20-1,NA,CSARPPGGANYGYTF
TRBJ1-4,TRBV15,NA,CATSTERGNEKLFF
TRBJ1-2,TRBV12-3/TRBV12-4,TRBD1,CASSLQGADGYTF
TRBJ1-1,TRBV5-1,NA,CASSPEAGRGTEAFF
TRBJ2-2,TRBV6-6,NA,CASSYSQGLKAGELFF
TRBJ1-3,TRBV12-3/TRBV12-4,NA,CASSSRGTSGNTIYF
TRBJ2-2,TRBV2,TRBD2,CASSEAWASGSDTGELFF
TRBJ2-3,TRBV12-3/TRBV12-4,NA,CASTNGHTDTQYF
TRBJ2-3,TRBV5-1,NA,CASSLAPAASTDTQYF
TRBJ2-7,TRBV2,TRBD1,CASTRGPAYEQYF
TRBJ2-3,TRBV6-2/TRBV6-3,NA,CASSYSVNTDTQYF
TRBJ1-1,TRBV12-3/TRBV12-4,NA,CASTLFEGNTEAFF
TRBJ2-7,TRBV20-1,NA,CSANRDEYEQYF
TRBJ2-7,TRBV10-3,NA,CAITRSKGVYEQYF
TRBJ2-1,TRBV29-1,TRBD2,CSVGAGTRDNEQFF
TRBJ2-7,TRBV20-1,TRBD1,CSARHTGGKSSYEQYF
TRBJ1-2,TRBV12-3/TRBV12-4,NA,CASSVQGISGYTF
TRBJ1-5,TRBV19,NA,CASSITPFGNQPQHF
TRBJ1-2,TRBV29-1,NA,CSGAGRGFGGYTF
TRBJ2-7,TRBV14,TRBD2,CASSPSPGLAGSAGGSKQYF
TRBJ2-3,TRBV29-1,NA,CSVERPWGHTDTQYF
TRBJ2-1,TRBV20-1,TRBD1,CSASSGQGRPIYNEQFF